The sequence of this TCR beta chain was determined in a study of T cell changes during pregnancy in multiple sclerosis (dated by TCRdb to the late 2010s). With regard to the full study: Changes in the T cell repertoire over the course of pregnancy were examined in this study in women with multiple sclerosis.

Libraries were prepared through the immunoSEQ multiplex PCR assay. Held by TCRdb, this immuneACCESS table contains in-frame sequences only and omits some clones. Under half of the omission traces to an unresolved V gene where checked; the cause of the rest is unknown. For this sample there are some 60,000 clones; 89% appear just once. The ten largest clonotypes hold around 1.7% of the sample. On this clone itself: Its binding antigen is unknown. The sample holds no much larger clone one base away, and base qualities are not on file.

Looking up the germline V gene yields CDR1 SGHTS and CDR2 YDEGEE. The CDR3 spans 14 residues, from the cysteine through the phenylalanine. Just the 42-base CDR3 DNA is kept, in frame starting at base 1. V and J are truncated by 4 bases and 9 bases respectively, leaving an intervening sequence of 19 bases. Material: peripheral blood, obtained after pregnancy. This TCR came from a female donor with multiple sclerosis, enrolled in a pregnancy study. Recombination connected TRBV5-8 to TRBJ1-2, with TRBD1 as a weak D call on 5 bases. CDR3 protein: CASSPRRGMRRYTF. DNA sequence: TGTGCCAGCAGCCCGCGCCGGGGGATGAGGCGCTACACCTTC.